A selection of T cell receptor beta chains follows, all from one sample in a study of T cell responses to AZD1222 COVID-19 vaccine. The method was immunoSEQ multiplex PCR; TCRdb's version includes in-frame clones alone and lacks a portion of them. Of about 120,000 clones in the sample, about 88% are singletons; the top ten hold around 7%. The sample consisted of peripheral blood, taken on day 0 of AZD1222 vaccination. Receptor source: an adult in good health. Both conserved end residues are part of each CDR3. The order of the fields is V gene, CDR3 protein.

v_gene: TRBV9; CDR3aa: CASSVGEGYKQYF
v_gene: TRBV5-4; CDR3aa: CASSLYRGNEQYF
v_gene: TRBV28; CDR3aa: CASSFGQGAREQYF
v_gene: TRBV7-8; CDR3aa: CASSPATSTPLHF
v_gene: TRBV20-1; CDR3aa: CSALGYTF
v_gene: TRBV19; CDR3aa: CATETGRYTEAFF
v_gene: TRBV10-3; CDR3aa: CAISDLGAGTYEQYF
v_gene: TRBV7-9; CDR3aa: CASSLGIEAFF
v_gene: TRBV6-1; CDR3aa: CASSEMIATSGGYTF
v_gene: TRBV7-9; CDR3aa: CASSLTSGNPYEQYF
v_gene: TRBV7-9; CDR3aa: CASSPGQGVHTEAFF
v_gene: TRBV11-2; CDR3aa: CASSLDSTGTYEQYF
v_gene: TRBV7-6; CDR3aa: CASSFVGEFYNEQFF
v_gene: TRBV6-1; CDR3aa: CASSEAERNTIYF
v_gene: TRBV7-9; CDR3aa: CALELLTYEQYF
v_gene: TRBV21-1; CDR3aa: CASSKDQFENIQYF
v_gene: TRBV2; CDR3aa: CASSAQLGSPLHF
v_gene: TRBV7-9; CDR3aa: CASSLTGTGDEAFF
v_gene: TRBV28; CDR3aa: CARPGQGEGNTIYF
v_gene: TRBV7-2; CDR3aa: CASSFGWNTEAFF
v_gene: TRBV5-6; CDR3aa: CASSFGGRAYNEQFF
v_gene: TRBV19; CDR3aa: CASSIDQETGGGEQYF
v_gene: TRBV5-1; CDR3aa: CASLGRENTGELFF
v_gene: TRBV11-3; CDR3aa: CASSLDRGSDEAFF